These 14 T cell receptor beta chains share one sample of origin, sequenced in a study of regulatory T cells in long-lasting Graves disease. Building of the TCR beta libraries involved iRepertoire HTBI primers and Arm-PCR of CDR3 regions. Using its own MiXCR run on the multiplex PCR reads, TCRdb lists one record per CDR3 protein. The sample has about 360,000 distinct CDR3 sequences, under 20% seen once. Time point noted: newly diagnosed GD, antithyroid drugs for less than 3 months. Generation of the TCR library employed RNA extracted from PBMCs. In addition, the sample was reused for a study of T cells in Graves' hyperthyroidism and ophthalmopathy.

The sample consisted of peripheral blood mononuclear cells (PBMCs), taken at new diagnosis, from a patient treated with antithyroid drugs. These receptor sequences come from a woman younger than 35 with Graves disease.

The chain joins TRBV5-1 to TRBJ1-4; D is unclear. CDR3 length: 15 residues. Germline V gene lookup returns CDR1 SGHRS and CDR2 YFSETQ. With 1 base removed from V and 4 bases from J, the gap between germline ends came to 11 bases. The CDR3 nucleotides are TGCGCCAGCAGCTTGAACGGGAATATTAATGAAAAACTGTTTTTT. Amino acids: CASSLNGNINEKLFF.

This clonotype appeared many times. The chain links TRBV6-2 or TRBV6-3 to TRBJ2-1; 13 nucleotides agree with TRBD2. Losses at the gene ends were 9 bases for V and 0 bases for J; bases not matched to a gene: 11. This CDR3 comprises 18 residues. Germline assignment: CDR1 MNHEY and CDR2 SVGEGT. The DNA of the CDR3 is TGTGCCAGTTGGGGGACTAGCGGGATAAGGAGCTCCTACAATGAGCAGTTCTTC. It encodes CASWGTSGIRSSYNEQFF.

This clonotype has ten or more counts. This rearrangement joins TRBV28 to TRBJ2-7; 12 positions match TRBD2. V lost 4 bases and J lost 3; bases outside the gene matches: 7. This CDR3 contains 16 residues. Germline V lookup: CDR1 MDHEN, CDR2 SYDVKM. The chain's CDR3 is CASSYQLAGGLYEQYF. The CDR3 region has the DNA TGTGCCAGCAGTTACCAGCTAGCGGGAGGGCTCTACGAGCAGTACTTC.

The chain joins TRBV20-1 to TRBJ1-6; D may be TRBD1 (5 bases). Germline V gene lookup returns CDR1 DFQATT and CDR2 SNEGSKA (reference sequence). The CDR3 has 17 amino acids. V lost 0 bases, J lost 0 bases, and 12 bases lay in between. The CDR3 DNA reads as TGCAGTGCTAGAGATCACGAGGGGAGCTCCTATAATTCACCCCTCCACTTT. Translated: CSARDHEGSSYNSPLHF.

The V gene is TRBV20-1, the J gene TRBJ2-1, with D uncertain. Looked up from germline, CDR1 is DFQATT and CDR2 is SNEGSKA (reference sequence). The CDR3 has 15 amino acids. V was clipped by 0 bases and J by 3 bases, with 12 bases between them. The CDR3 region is CSARDVRRGYNEQFF. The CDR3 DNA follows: TGCAGTGCTAGAGATGTGCGGCGAGGCTACAATGAGCAGTTCTTC.

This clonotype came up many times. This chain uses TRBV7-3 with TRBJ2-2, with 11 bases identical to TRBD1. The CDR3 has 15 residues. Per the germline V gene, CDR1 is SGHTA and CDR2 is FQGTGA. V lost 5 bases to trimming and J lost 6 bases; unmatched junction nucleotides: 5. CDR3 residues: CASSEGQGVAGELFF. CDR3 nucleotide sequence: TGTGCCAGCAGCGAGGGACAGGGGGTGGCCGGGGAGCTGTTTTTT.

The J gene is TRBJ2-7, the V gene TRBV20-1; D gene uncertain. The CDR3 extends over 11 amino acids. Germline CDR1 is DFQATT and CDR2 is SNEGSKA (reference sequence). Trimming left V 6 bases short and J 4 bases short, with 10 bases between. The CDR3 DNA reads TGCAGTGCCAACCCACTTTACGAGCAGTACTTC. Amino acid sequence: CSANPLYEQYF.

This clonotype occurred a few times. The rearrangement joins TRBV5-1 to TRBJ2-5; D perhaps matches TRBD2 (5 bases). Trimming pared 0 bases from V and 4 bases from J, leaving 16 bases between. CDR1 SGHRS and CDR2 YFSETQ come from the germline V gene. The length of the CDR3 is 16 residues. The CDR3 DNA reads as TGCGCCAGCAGCTTGGGGCGCTTAGGGAGAGGAGAGACCCAGTACTTC. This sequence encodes CASSLGRLGRGETQYF.

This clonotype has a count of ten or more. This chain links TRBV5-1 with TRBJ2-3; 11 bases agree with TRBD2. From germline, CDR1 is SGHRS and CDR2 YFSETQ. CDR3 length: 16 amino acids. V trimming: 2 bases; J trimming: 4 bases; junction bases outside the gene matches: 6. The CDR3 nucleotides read TGCGCCAGCAGCTTTGGAGGGACTAGCGGATCAGATACGCAGTATTTT. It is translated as CASSFGGTSGSDTQYF.

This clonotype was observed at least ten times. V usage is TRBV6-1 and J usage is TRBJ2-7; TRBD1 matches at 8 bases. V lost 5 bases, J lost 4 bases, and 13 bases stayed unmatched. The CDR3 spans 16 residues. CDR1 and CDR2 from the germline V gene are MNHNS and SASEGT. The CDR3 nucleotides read TGTGCCAGCAGTCCGACCCGGACAGGGATTATGTACGAGCAGTACTTC. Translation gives CASSPTRTGIMYEQYF.

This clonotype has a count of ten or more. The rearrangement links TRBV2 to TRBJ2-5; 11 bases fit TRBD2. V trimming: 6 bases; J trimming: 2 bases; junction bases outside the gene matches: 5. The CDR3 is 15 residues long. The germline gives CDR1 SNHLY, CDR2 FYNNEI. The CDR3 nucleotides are TGTGCCAGCAGGGGGACTAGCGGATCTCAAGAGACCCAGTACTTC. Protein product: CASRGTSGSQETQYF.

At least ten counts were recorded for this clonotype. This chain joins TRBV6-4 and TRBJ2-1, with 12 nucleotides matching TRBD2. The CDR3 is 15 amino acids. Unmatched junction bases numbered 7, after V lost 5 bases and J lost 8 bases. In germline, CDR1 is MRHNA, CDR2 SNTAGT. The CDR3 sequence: CASSRTSGEGHEQFF. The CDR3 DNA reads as TGTGCCAGCAGTCGGACTAGCGGGGAAGGACATGAGCAGTTCTTC.

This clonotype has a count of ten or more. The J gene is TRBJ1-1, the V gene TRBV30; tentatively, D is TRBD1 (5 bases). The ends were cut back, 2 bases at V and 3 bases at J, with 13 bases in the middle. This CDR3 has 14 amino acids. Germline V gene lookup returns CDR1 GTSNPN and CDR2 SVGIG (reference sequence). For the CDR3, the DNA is TGTGCCTGGAGTCCCGGGACTGCTTACACTGAAGCTTTCTTT. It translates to CAWSPGTAYTEAFF.

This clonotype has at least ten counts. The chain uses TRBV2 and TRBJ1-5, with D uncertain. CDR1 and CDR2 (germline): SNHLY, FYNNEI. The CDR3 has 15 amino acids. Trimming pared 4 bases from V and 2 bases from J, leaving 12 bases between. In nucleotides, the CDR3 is TGTGCCAGCAGTGTCCGGGGTTATGGCAATCAGCCCCAGCATTTT. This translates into CASSVRGYGNQPQHF.